A selection of T cell receptor beta chains follows, all from one sample in a study of regulatory T cells in long-lasting Graves disease. In TCRdb, the multiplex PCR reads were re-called with MiXCR into one record per CDR3 protein. The data show more than 650,000 distinct CDR3 sequences, with roughly 30% seen just once and roughly 46% held by the top ten. This material consisted of peripheral blood mononuclear cells (PBMCs), taken when the disease was refractory, from a patient treated with antithyroid drugs. Every receptor here comes from a female donor with Graves disease. The CDR3 runs from the conserved cysteine through the conserved F or W. The D gene is left open where the match is weak. Rows give clone size only sometimes, using once, few, many, or a class for an expanded clone.

J gene,D gene,V gene,clone size,CDR3 DNA,CDR3 protein
TRBJ2-7,NA,TRBV12-3/TRBV12-4,NA,TGTGCCAGCAGTTTTGTCCTGAGCTCCTACGAGCAGTACTTC,CASSFVLSSYEQYF
TRBJ2-6,NA,TRBV20-1,NA,TGCAGTGCTAGAACCAGGACGGTCAACTCTGGGGCCAACGTCCTGACTTTC,CSARTRTVNSGANVLTF
TRBJ1-4,TRBD1,TRBV5-1,many,TGTGCCAGCAGCCCACGGACAGGGGGAGAAAAACTGTTTTTT,CASSPRTGGEKLFF
TRBJ2-5,NA,TRBV20-1,few,TGCAGTGCTCCAGAGGGGGTTTCCCAGTACTTC,CSAPEGVSQYF
TRBJ1-1,NA,TRBV20-1,few,TGCAGTGCTAGAGATAGTGGGGTCACTGAAGCTTTCTTT,CSARDSGVTEAFF
TRBJ1-2,NA,TRBV3-1,NA,TGTGCCAGCAGCCAAGAGGTAGTTCCTAACTATGGCTACACCTTC,CASSQEVVPNYGYTF
TRBJ2-7,NA,TRBV27,few,TGTGCCAGCACTCCCCAGGGGACACGAAGCTCCTACGAGCAGTACTTC,CASTPQGTRSSYEQYF
TRBJ1-1,NA,TRBV5-1,few,TGCGCCAGCAGCTTGGGAAGGGACACGAACACTGAAGCTTTCTTT,CASSLGRDTNTEAFF
TRBJ2-7,NA,TRBV12-3/TRBV12-4,NA,TGTGCCAGCAGTTTTAGTCGTCTTTATTACGAGCAGTACTTC,CASSFSRLYYEQYF
TRBJ2-7,TRBD2,TRBV10-2,NA,TGCGCCAGCAGTGAGTCGACTCCTGTTAGCGGGATAGCCTACGAGCAGTACTTC,CASSESTPVSGIAYEQYF
TRBJ2-5,NA,TRBV30,NA,TGTGCCTGGAGTGGGGGGTGGTCAGAGACCCAGTACTTC,CAWSGGWSETQYF
TRBJ2-5,NA,TRBV7-9,NA,TGTGCCAGCAGCTCACCCGGGACGGTGGCGAGGGAGACCCAGTACTTC,CASSSPGTVARETQYF
TRBJ1-1,TRBD1,TRBV3-1,NA,TGTGCCAGCAGCCAAAGGACAGGGACCGAAGCTTTCTTT,CASSQRTGTEAFF
TRBJ2-7,TRBD2,TRBV10-1,many,TGCGCCAGCAGTGCGGGCGGGAGAGAGTCCTACGAGCAGTACTTC,CASSAGGRESYEQYF
TRBJ1-6,NA,TRBV2,many,TGTGCCAGCAGTGAAGCGCTTGAGAGGCCCGGAGTGGGTTCACCCCTCCACTTT,CASSEALERPGVGSPLHF
TRBJ2-7,NA,TRBV3-1,NA,TGTGCCAGCAGCCAAGATGTAACTATCTCCTACGAGCAGTACTTC,CASSQDVTISYEQYF
TRBJ2-5,NA,TRBV20-1,few,TGCAGTGCTAGGGAGCCGGGACTCCAAGAGACCCAGTACTTC,CSAREPGLQETQYF
TRBJ1-2,TRBD1,TRBV20-1,few,TGCAGTGCTAGGGACCCGACAGGGGTTGACTATGGCTACACCTTC,CSARDPTGVDYGYTF
TRBJ2-3,TRBD2,TRBV28,NA,TGTGCCAGCAAGCGGGGGGAAAATTCAGCAGATACGCAGTATTTT,CASKRGENSADTQYF
TRBJ1-4,NA,TRBV5-4,few,TGTGCCAGCAGCTGGAAAACAGGGGAAAAACTGTTTTTT,CASSWKTGEKLFF
TRBJ1-4,TRBD1,TRBV6-2/TRBV6-3,NA,TGTGCCAGCAGTGAAGCAGTGACAGGGGTAGAAAAACTGTTTTTT,CASSEAVTGVEKLFF
TRBJ2-7,TRBD2,TRBV6-2/TRBV6-3,NA,TGTGCCAGCAGTTACAGGGCTGGGACTAGCGGGAGCGAGCAGTACTTC,CASSYRAGTSGSEQYF
TRBJ1-5,TRBD1,TRBV27,NA,TGTGCCAGCAGTTCTACAGGGGCGGACCAGCCCCAGCATTTT,CASSSTGADQPQHF
TRBJ1-4,NA,TRBV12-3/TRBV12-4,NA,TGTGCCAGCAGGCCCACAGGGCTGAGAGAAAAACTGTTTTTT,CASRPTGLREKLFF
TRBJ1-1,TRBD1,TRBV19,few,TGTGCCAGTACCTGGGACAGGGTAGGGACTGAAGCTTTCTTT,CASTWDRVGTEAFF
TRBJ1-2,NA,TRBV12-3/TRBV12-4,many,TGTGCCAGCAGTCGGGCGTCGGGTGGCTACACCTTC,CASSRASGGYTF
TRBJ1-6,TRBD1,TRBV18,many,TGTGCCAGCTCAAGACAGGGGGATTCACCCCTCCACTTT,CASSRQGDSPLHF
TRBJ1-5,NA,TRBV6-1,few,TGTGCCAGCAGTGAAGGACCAAGAGAGCCCCAGCATTTT,CASSEGPREPQHF
TRBJ2-7,NA,TRBV6-1,many,TGTGCCAGCAGTGACGCGGGAACTAGTTTCGGCTACGAGCAGTACTTC,CASSDAGTSFGYEQYF
TRBJ2-1,TRBD2,TRBV27,NA,TGTGCCAGCAGCTGGCGGGAGAGCTATGAGCAGTTCTTC,CASSWRESYEQFF
TRBJ1-6,NA,TRBV12-3/TRBV12-4,few,TGTGCCAGCAGTTCGCAGGTGGGAGGTTCACCCCTCCACTTT,CASSSQVGGSPLHF
TRBJ2-1,TRBD2,TRBV20-1,NA,TGCAGTGCAGAACCTCTAGCGGGAGATATCTACAATGAGCAGTTCTTC,CSAEPLAGDIYNEQFF
TRBJ1-5,NA,TRBV27,NA,TGTGCCAGCAGTTTGGGGGGTGAGAGCAATCAGCCCCAGCATTTT,CASSLGGESNQPQHF
TRBJ2-3,NA,TRBV12-5,NA,TGTGCTAGTGGTTTCCCCACGAGACTAGTCACAGATACGCAGTATTTT,CASGFPTRLVTDTQYF
TRBJ2-1,NA,TRBV12-3/TRBV12-4,once,TGTGCCAGCAGTCCGGGTGATGAGCAGTTCTTC,CASSPGDEQFF
TRBJ1-1,NA,TRBV7-3,NA,TGTGCCAGCAGCATACAGGTTTTGAACACTGAAGCTTTCTTT,CASSIQVLNTEAFF
TRBJ1-1,NA,TRBV20-1,few,TGCAGTGCTAAATCCGGGACTGGGAACACTGAAGCTTTCTTT,CSAKSGTGNTEAFF
TRBJ2-2,NA,TRBV27,few,TGTGCCAGCAGTCCTAGAGTGGGGGAGCTGTTTTTT,CASSPRVGELFF
TRBJ2-2,NA,TRBV6-5,NA,TGTGCCAGCAGTTACCCGGGACTTGTGGAGGACACCGGGGAGCTGTTTTTT,CASSYPGLVEDTGELFF
TRBJ1-1,NA,TRBV6-5,many,TGTGCCAGCAGTTACTCGGTGAGCACTGAAGCTTTCTTT,CASSYSVSTEAFF